The TCR beta chain under discussion was sequenced for a study of Ad26.COV2.S vaccination and SARS-CoV-2 variants. Notes on the study in general: The TCR breadth and depth analyses may have understated or missed part of the total T cell responses.

CDR1 is SNHLY and CDR2 is FYNNEI in the germline V gene. J lost 1 base, V lost 3 bases, and 7 bases had no gene match. This CDR3 region has 17 residues. Sequencing used immunoSEQ multiplex PCR; TCRdb keeps in-frame clones, though not all of them. The top ten hold around 4.2% of the sample, which has around 370,000 clones, about 92% seen once. In regard to this clone: Its specificity is unknown.

The specimen comprised peripheral blood, sampled after recovery from COVID-19. The chain employs TRBV2 and TRBJ2-2; 8 nucleotides align to TRBD2. The origin of this receptor is a human donor who had recovered from COVID-19. The CDR3 loop reads CASSDQAGARNTGELFF. DNA for the CDR3: TGTGCCAGCAGTGACCAAGCGGGGGCCCGGAACACCGGGGAGCTGTTTTTT.